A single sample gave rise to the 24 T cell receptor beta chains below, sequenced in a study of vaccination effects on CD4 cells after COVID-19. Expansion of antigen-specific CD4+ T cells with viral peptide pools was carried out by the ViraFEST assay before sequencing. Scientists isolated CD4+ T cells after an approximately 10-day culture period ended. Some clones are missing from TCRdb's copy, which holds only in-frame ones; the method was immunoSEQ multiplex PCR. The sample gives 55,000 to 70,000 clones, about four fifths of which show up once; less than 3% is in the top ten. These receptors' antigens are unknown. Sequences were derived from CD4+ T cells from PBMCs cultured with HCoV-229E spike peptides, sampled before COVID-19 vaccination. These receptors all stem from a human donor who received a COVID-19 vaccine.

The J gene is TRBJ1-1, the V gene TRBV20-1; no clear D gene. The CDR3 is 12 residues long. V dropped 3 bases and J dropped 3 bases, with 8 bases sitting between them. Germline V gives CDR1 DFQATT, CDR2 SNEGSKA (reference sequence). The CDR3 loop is CSASQVDTEAFF. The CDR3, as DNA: TGCAGTGCTAGTCAGGTTGACACTGAAGCTTTCTTT.

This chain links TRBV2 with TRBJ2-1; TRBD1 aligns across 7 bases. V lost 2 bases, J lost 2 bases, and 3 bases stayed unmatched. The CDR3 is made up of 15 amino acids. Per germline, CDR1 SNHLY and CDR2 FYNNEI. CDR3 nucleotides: TGTGCCAGCAGTGAAAACAGGGGCACCTACAATGAGCAGTTCTTC. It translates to CASSENRGTYNEQFF.

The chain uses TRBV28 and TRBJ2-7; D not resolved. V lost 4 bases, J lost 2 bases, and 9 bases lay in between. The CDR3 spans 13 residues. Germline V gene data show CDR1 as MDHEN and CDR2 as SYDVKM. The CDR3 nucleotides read TGTGCCAGCAGTTCCGACGTGGCCTACGAGCAGTACGTC. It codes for CASSSDVAYEQYV.

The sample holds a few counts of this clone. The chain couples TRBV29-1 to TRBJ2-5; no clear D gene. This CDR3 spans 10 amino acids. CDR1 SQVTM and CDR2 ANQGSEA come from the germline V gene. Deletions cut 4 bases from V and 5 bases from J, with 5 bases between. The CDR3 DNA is TGCAGCGTTGCGACGGAGACCCAGTACTTC. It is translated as CSVATETQYF.

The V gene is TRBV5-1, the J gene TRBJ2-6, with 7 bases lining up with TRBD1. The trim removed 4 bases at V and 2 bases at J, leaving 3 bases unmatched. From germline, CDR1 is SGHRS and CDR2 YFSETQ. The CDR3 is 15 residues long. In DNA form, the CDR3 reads TGCGCCAGCAGCAGTACAGGGGCTGGGGCCAACGTCCTGACTTTC. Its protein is CASSSTGAGANVLTF.

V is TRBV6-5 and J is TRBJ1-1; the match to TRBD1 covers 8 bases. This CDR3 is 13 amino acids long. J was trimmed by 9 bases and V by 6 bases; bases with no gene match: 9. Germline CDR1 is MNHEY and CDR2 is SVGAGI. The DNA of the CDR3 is TGTGCCAGCAGCCCGACAGGGGCCTTCAAAGCTTTCTTT. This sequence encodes CASSPTGAFKAFF.

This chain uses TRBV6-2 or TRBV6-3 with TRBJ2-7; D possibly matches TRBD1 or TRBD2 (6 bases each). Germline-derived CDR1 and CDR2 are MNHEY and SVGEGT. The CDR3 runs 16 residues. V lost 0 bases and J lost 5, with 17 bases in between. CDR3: CASSYSPHGGWDEQYV. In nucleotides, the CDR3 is TGTGCCAGCAGTTACTCGCCTCACGGGGGCTGGGACGAGCAGTACGTC.

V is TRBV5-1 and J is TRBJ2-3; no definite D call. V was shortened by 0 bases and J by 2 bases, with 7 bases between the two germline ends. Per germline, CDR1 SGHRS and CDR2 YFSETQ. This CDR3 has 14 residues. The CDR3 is CASSLGQLTDTQYF. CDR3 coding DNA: TGCGCCAGCAGCTTGGGGCAGCTCACAGATACGCAGTATTTT.

CDR3 in DNA: TGCGCCAGCAGCTTGGCCTACAGGGATGAGCAGTTCTTC. Protein sequence: CASSLAYRDEQFF. The chain links TRBV5-1 to TRBJ2-1, with TRBD1 as a possible D gene (6 bases). CDR3 length: 13 amino acids. CDR1 and CDR2 from the germline V gene are SGHRS and YFSETQ. Between the trimmed V and J ends, which lost 0 bases and 8 bases, there was a span of 9 bases.

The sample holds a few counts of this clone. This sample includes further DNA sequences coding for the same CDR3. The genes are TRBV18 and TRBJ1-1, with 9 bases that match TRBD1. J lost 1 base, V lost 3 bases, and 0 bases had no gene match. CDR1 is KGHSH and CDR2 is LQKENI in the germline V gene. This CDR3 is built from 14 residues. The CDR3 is CASSPGQGNTEAFF. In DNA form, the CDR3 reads TGTGCCAGCTCACCGGGACAGGGGAACACTGAAGCTTTCTTT. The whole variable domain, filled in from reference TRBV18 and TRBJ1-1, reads NAGVMQNPRHLVRRRGQEARLRCSPMKGHSHVYWYRQLPEEGLKFMVYLQKENIIDESGMPKERFSAEFPKEGPSILRIQQVVRGDSAAYFCASSPGQGNTEAFFGQGTRLTVV.

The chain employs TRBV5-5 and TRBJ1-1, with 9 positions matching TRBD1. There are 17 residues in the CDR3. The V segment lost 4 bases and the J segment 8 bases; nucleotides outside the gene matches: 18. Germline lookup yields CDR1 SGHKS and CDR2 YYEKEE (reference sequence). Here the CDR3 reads CASSTRQMGQGPGEAFF. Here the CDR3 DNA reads TGTGCCAGCAGCACAAGACAGATGGGACAGGGACCCGGGGAAGCTTTCTTT.

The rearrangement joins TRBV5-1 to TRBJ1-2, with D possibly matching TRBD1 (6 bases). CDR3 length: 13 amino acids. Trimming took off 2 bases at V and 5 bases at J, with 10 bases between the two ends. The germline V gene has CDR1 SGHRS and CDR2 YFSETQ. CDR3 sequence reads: CASSFGQPYGYTF. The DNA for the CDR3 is TGCGCCAGCAGCTTCGGACAGCCATATGGCTACACCTTC.

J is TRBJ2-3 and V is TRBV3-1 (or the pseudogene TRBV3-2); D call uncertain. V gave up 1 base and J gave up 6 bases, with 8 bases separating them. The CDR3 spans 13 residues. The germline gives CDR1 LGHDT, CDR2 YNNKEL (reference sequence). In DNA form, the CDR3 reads TGTGCCAGCAGCCAAGGTTGGGCGGATACGCAGTATTTT. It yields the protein CASSQGWADTQYF.

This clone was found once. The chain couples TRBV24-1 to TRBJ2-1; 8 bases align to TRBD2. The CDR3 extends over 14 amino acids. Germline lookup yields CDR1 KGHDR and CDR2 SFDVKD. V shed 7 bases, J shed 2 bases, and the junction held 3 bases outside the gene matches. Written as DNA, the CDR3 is TGTGCCACCAGAACTAGCGGAGCCTACAATGAGCAGTTCTTC. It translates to CATRTSGAYNEQFF.

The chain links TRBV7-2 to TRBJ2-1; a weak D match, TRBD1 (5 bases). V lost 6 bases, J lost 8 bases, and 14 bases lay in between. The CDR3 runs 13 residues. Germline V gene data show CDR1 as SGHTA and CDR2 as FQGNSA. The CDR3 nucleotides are TGTGCCAGCAGGAATCAGGGTGGGGATGAGCAGTTCTTC. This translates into CASRNQGGDEQFF.

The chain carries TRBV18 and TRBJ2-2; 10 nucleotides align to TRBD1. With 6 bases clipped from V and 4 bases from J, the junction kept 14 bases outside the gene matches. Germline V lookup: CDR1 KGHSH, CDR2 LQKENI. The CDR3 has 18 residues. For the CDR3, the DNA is TGTGCCAGCTCGCTCCGACGGACAGGGGGAAGAGGCACCGGGGAGCTGTTTTTT. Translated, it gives CASSLRRTGGRGTGELFF.

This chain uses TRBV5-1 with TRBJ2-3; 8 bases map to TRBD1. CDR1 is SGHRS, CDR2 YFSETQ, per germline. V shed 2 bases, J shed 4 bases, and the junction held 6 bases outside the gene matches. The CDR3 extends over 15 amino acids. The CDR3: CASSFIRTGPDTQYF. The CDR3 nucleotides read TGCGCCAGCAGCTTCATACGGACAGGGCCAGATACGCAGTATTTT.

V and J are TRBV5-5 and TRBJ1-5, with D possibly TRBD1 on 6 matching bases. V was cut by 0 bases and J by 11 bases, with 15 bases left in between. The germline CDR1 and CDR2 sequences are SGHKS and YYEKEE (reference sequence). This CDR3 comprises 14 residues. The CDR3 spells CASSLAGTPGSQHF. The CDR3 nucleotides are TGTGCCAGCAGCTTGGCAGGGACACCCGGGTCCCAGCATTTT.

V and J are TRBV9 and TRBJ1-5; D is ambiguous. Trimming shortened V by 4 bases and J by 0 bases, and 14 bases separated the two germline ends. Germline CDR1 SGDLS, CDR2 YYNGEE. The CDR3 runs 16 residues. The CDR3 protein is CASSLRPDPSNQPQHF. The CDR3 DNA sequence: TGTGCCAGCAGCTTGCGACCTGACCCTAGCAATCAGCCCCAGCATTTT.

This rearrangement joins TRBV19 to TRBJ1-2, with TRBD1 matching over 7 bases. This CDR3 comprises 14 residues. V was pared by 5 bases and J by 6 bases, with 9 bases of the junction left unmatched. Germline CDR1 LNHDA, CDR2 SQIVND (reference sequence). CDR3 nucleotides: TGTGCCAGTAGTCCAGGGGGGCCCTGGGATGGCTACACCTTC. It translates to CASSPGGPWDGYTF.

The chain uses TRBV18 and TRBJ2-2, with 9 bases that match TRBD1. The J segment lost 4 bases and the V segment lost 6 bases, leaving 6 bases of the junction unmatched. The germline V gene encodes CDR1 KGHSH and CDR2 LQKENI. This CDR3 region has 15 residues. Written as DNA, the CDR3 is TGTGCCAGCTCGCCGGGACAGGGTCCCACCGGGGAGCTGTTTTTT. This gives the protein CASSPGQGPTGELFF.

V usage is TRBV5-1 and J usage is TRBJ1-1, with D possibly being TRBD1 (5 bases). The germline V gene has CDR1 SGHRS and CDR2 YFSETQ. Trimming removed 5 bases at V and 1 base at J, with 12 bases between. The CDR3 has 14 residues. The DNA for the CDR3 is TGCGCCAGCAGTTCCGGGACGGGGAACACTGAAGCTTTCTTT. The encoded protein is CASSSGTGNTEAFF.

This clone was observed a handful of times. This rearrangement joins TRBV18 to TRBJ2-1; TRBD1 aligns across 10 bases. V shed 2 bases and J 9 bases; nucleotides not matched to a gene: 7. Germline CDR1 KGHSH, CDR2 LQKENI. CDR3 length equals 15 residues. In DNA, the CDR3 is TGTGCCAGCTCACCAGCTGGACAGGGGGACAGTGAGCAGTTCTTC. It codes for CASSPAGQGDSEQFF.

CDR3 sequence reads: CASSLVGADTQYF. In DNA form, the CDR3 reads TGTGCCAGCAGCTTAGTGGGTGCAGATACGCAGTATTTT. The V call is TRBV11-2, the J call TRBJ2-3; D is undetermined. Germline V gene data show CDR1 as SGHAT and CDR2 as FQNNGV. V lost 1 base, J lost 4 bases, and 6 bases lay in between. This CDR3 has 13 residues.